These 16 T cell receptor beta chains came from one sample sequenced in a study of Graves' ophthalmopathy and Graves' hyperthyroidism. Amplified TCR beta CDR3 regions were obtained using RNA transcripts as template. First-round RT-PCR used HTBI primers; second-round multiplex PCR followed. TCRdb recomputed calls from the multiplex PCR reads with MiXCR, one row per CDR3 protein. The sample holds 1 million to 1.3 million distinct CDR3 sequences, 35% to 45% seen once. The sequencing sample was made of peripheral blood or thyroid tissue (not recorded which). The receptors shown here come from an adult man with Graves' hyperthyroidism.

This clonotype was counted ten times or more. V and J are TRBV7-2 and TRBJ2-7; 7 nucleotides align to TRBD1. The CDR3 covers 13 residues. Germline assignment: CDR1 SGHTA and CDR2 FQGNSA. V lost 9 bases, J lost 4 bases, and 9 bases stayed unmatched. CDR3 bases: TGTGCCAGTACAGACAGGGCGAGTTACGAGCAGTACTTC. It specifies CASTDRASYEQYF.

The gene calls are TRBV29-1 and TRBJ1-2, with D unclear. Per germline, CDR1 SQVTM and CDR2 ANQGSEA. This CDR3 has 11 residues. The V and J ends lost 3 bases and 8 bases respectively, with 10 bases between them. The CDR3 protein is CSVDKAVGYTF. The CDR3 DNA reads as TGCAGCGTTGATAAGGCCGTCGGCTACACCTTC.

The CDR3 nucleotides are TGTGCCAGCAGCTTAGGGGCAGCGGGAGTAGGGGGCGGTGAGCAGTACTTC. Translation: CASSLGAAGVGGGEQYF. The gene calls are TRBV7-9 and TRBJ2-7, with D maybe TRBD2 (8 bases). Between the trimmed V and J ends, which lost 1 base and 7 bases, there was a span of 23 bases. The CDR3 is 17 amino acids. Germline lookup yields CDR1 SEHNR and CDR2 FQNEAQ (reference sequence).

This clonotype was observed a handful of times. In DNA, the CDR3 is TGTGCCAGTAAAATGGCCAGGGGGGAGACCCAGTACTTC. Amino acids: CASKMARGETQYF. J is TRBJ2-5 and V is TRBV19; 7 bases are shared with TRBD1. Germline V CDR1 and CDR2: LNHDA, SQIVND (reference sequence). The CDR3 spans 13 residues. Germline trimming cut 7 bases from V and 5 bases from J; bases unmatched to any gene: 7.

This chain connects TRBV20-1 to TRBJ1-5, with D unclear. The V end was cut by 6 bases, the J end by 5 bases, with 17 bases between. CDR1 is DFQATT and CDR2 is SNEGSKA in the germline V gene (reference sequence). The CDR3 is made up of 14 amino acids. This chain's CDR3 is CSAGEGLSDQPQHF. The CDR3 DNA is TGCAGTGCGGGAGAAGGGTTGTCTGATCAGCCCCAGCATTTT.

V is TRBV6-5 and J is TRBJ2-7; D possibly corresponds to TRBD1 (6 bases). V lost 0 bases, J lost 3 bases, and 9 bases lay in between. There are 14 residues in the CDR3. Germline CDR1 reads MNHEY; CDR2 reads SVGAGI. In DNA, the CDR3 is TGTGCCAGCAGTTACTCGGACAGCCGCTACGAGCAGTACTTC. It specifies CASSYSDSRYEQYF.

Only a few counts were recorded for this clonotype. The gene calls are TRBV19 and TRBJ2-2; D is unresolved. Germline-derived CDR1 and CDR2 are LNHDA and SQIVND (reference sequence). This CDR3 contains 13 residues. With 4 bases removed from V and 1 base from J, the gap between germline ends came to 4 bases. This CDR3 is CASSKWNTGELFF. The CDR3 DNA reads TGTGCCAGTAGTAAGTGGAACACCGGGGAGCTGTTTTTT.

The table lists this clonotype with many counts. The chain uses TRBV20-1 and TRBJ2-5; D is perhaps TRBD1 or TRBD2 (6 bases each). Trimming took off 3 bases at V and 3 bases at J, with 20 bases between the two ends. Germline V gives CDR1 DFQATT, CDR2 SNEGSKA (reference sequence). The CDR3 is 16 amino acids. The CDR3 protein is CSASGYRVGGKETQYF. The CDR3 nucleotides read TGCAGTGCTAGTGGTTACAGGGTGGGGGGAAAAGAGACCCAGTACTTC.

This clonotype showed up many times. J is TRBJ1-1 and V is TRBV24-1, with no clear D. V lost 3 bases, J lost 3 bases, and 10 bases lay in between. The CDR3 contains 14 residues. Germline V lookup: CDR1 KGHDR, CDR2 SFDVKD. CDR3 coding DNA: TGTGCCACCAGTGATATGGGTTGGGACACTGAAGCTTTCTTT. Its translation: CATSDMGWDTEAFF.

This clonotype has a handful of counts. The V gene is TRBV20-1, the J gene TRBJ2-7; maybe TRBD2 (5 bases). There are 12 residues in the CDR3. Between the trimmed V and J ends, which lost 2 bases and 4 bases, there was a span of 9 bases. Germline CDR1 reads DFQATT; CDR2 reads SNEGSKA (reference sequence). CDR3 sequence: CSARRWEYEQYF. In DNA, the CDR3 is TGCAGTGCTAGAAGGTGGGAGTACGAGCAGTACTTC.

The chain combines TRBV5-1 with TRBJ1-4, with D possibly being TRBD1 (6 bases). Germline-derived CDR1 and CDR2 are SGHRS and YFSETQ. This CDR3 is built from 15 residues. Trimming cost V 0 bases and J 3 bases, with 9 bases left between them. The CDR3 reads CASSLGGQANEKLFF. CDR3 nucleotide sequence: TGCGCCAGCAGCTTGGGGGGACAAGCTAATGAAAAACTGTTTTTT.

The V and J genes are TRBV20-1 and TRBJ1-2; 11 bases fit TRBD1. The CDR3 length is 14 residues. CDR1 and CDR2 (germline): DFQATT, SNEGSKA (reference sequence). The V gene end was trimmed by 5 bases and the J gene end by 7 bases; junction bases not matched to a gene: 9. CDR3 region: CSAAIGQGAGGYTF. DNA of the CDR3: TGCAGTGCTGCTATCGGACAGGGGGCGGGTGGCTACACCTTC.

This chain links TRBV11-2 with TRBJ1-1; the D is unclear. Germline V lookup: CDR1 SGHAT, CDR2 FQNNGV. The CDR3 runs to 14 residues. V lost 8 bases and J 3 bases, leaving 16 bases between the germline ends. The CDR3 loop is CASGVARPYTEAFF. CDR3 coding DNA: TGTGCCAGCGGGGTGGCCCGCCCTTACACTGAAGCTTTCTTT.

The chain recombines TRBV29-1 with TRBJ1-3; D is unresolved. The length of the CDR3 is 12 residues. The germline CDR1 and CDR2 sequences are SQVTM and ANQGSEA. V lost 8 bases and J lost 2, with 10 bases in between. CDR3 protein: CSTRETGNTIYF. Written as DNA, the CDR3 is TGCAGCACCCGGGAAACTGGAAACACCATATATTTT.

This clonotype came up a few times. V and J are TRBV19 and TRBJ1-2; D gene ambiguous. Germline assignment: CDR1 LNHDA and CDR2 SQIVND (reference sequence). V lost 3 bases and J lost 7, with 18 bases in between. The CDR3 consists of 15 residues. CDR3 DNA sequence: TGTGCCAGTAGTATGGAGCCCACGGGTGCGTCTGGCTACACCTTC. Its protein product is CASSMEPTGASGYTF.

This clonotype was recorded at least ten times. The genes are TRBV7-9 and TRBJ2-6; D unresolved. The V end was cut by 3 bases, the J end by 0 bases, with 6 bases between. This CDR3 is built from 15 residues. Germline V gene sequence: CDR1 SEHNR, CDR2 FQNEAQ (reference sequence). The DNA for the CDR3 is TGTGCCAGCAGCTTCTTGGGCTCTGGGGCCAACGTCCTGACTTTC. Amino acids: CASSFLGSGANVLTF.